Below are 2 T cell receptor beta chains sequenced from a single sample in a study of CD8+CD57+ T cells in acquired aplastic anemia. In patients chosen for sequencing, flow cytometry had shown CD8+CD57+ cell expansion. TCR beta VDJ and CDR3 were profiled, and genomic DNA was the template. TCRdb re-analysed the reads in MiXCR, keeping a single row per CDR3 protein. The sample includes about 150,000 distinct CDR3 sequences, 40% to 65% of them seen just once. The material sequenced was sorted CD4+, CD8+, or CD8+CD57+ T cells (not recorded which) from PBMCs. The receptors were sampled from a human donor with aplastic anemia.

The chain has TRBV19 and TRBJ1-6, with 11 bases matching TRBD1. With V trimmed by 6 bases and J by 9 bases, 7 bases remained unmatched. The V gene's germline CDR1 is LNHDA and CDR2 SQIVND (reference sequence). This CDR3 is 15 amino acids long. CDR3: CASSMRTGGSSPLHF. CDR3 DNA sequence: TGTGCCAGTAGCATGAGGACAGGGGGCTCTTCACCCCTCCACTTT. The entire variable domain, with the rest obtained from reference TRBV19 and TRBJ1-6, is as follows: DGGITQSPKYLFRKEGQNVTLSCEQNLNHDAMYWYRQDPGQGLRLIYYSQIVNDFQKGDIAEGYSVSREKKESFPLTVTSAQKNPTAFYLCASSMRTGGSSPLHFGNGTRLTVT.

The chain uses TRBV25-1 and TRBJ1-5; TRBD1 aligns across 11 bases. Germline values: CDR1 MGHDK, CDR2 SYGVNS. This CDR3 spans 13 amino acids. J gave up 9 bases and V 5 bases, and 3 bases lay outside the gene matches. The CDR3 spells CASSWTGGRPQHF. The CDR3 DNA reads TGTGCCAGCAGTTGGACAGGGGGCAGGCCCCAGCATTTT.